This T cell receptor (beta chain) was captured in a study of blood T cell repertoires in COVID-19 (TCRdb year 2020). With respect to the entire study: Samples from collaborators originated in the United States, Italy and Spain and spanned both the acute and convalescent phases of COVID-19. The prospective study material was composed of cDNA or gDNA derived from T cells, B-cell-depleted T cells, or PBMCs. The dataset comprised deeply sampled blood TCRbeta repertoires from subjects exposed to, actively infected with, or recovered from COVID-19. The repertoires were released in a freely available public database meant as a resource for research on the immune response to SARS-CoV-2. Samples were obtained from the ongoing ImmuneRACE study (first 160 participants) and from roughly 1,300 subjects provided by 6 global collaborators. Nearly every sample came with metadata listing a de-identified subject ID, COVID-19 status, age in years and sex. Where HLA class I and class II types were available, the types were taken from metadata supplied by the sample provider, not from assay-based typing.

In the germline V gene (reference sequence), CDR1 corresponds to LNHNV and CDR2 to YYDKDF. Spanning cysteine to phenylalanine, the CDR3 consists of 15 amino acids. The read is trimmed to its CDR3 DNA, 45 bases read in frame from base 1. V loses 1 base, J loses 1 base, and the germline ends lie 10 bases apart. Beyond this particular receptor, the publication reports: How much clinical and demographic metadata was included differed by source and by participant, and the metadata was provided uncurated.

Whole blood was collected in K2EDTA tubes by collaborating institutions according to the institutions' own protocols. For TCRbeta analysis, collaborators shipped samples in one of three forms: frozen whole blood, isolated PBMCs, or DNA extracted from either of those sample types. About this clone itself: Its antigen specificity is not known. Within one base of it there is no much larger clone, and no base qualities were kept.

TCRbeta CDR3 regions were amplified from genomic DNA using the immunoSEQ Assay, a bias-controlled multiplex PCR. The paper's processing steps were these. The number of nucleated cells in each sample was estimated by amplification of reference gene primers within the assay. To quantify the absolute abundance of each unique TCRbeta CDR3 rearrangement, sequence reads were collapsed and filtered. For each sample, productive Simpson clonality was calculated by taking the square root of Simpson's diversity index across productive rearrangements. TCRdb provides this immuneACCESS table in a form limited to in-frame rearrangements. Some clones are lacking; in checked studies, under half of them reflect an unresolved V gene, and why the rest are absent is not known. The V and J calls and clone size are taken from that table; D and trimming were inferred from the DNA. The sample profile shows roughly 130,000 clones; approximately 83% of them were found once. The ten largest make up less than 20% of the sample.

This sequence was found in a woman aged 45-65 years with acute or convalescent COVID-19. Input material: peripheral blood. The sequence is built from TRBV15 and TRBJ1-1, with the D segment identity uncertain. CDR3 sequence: CATSRGKGGNTEAFF. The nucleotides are TGTGCCACCAGCAGAGGTAAGGGAGGGAACACTGAAGCTTTCTTT.